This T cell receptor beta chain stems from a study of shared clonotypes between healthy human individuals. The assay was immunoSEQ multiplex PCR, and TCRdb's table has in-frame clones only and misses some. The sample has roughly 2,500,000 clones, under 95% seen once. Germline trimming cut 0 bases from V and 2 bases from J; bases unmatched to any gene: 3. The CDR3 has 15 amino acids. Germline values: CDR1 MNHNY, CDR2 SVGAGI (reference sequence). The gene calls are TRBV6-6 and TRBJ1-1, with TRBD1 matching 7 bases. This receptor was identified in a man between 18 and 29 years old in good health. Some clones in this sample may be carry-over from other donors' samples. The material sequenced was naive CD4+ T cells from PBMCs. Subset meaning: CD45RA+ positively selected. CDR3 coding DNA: TGTGCCAGCAGTTACTCGGGACAGCTAAACACTGAAGCTTTCTTT. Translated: CASSYSGQLNTEAFF.